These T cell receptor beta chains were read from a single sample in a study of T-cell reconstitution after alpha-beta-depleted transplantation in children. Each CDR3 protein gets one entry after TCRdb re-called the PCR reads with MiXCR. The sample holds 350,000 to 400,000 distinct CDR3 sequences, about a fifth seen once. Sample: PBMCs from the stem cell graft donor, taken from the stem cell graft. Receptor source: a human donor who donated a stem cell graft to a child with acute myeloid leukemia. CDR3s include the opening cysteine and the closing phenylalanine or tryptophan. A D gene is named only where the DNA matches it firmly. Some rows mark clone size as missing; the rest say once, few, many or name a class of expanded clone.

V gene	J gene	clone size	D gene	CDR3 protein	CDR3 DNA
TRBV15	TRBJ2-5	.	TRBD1	CATSRPRTGRETQYF	TGTGCCACCAGCAGACCCCGGACAGGGCGGGAGACCCAGTACTTC
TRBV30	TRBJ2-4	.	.	CAWSGPGQNIQYF	TGTGCCTGGAGTGGACCGGGACAAAACATTCAGTACTTC
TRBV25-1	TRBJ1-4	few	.	CASSEYMGPTRGEKLFF	TGTGCCAGCAGTGAATATATGGGGCCAACCAGGGGTGAAAAACTGTTTTTT
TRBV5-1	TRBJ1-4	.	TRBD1	CASSLGDSDNEKLFF	TGCGCCAGCAGCTTGGGGGACAGCGATAATGAAAAACTGTTTTTT
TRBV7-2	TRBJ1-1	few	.	CASSLAPRAEAFF	TGTGCCAGCAGCTTAGCCCCCCGTGCTGAAGCTTTCTTT
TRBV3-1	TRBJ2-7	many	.	CASSQALATVREQYF	TGTGCCAGCAGCCAAGCCCTAGCGACAGTCCGGGAGCAGTACTTC
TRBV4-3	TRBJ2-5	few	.	CASSQDVGESETQYF	TGCGCCAGCAGCCAAGATGTAGGGGAGAGCGAGACCCAGTACTTC
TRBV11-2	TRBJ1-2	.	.	CASSSLLGSGDGYTF	TGTGCCAGCAGCTCCCTCTTAGGGTCAGGGGATGGCTACACCTTC
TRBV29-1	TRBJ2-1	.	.	CSDGDASIYNEQFF	TGCAGCGACGGGGACGCCTCGATTTACAATGAGCAGTTCTTC
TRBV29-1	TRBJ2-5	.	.	CSVANAGSWETQYF	TGCAGCGTTGCCAATGCTGGGTCCTGGGAGACCCAGTACTTC
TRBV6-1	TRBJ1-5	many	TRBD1	CASSGGQGIQPQHF	TGTGCCAGCAGTGGGGGACAGGGAATACAGCCCCAGCATTTT
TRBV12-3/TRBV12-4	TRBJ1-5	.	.	CASWPANSNQPQHF	TGTGCCAGCTGGCCAGCAAATAGCAATCAGCCCCAGCATTTT
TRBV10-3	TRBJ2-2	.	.	CAISDLGNTGELFF	TGTGCCATCAGTGACCTTGGGAACACCGGGGAGCTGTTTTTT
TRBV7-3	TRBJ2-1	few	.	CASSLTFSNEQFF	TGTGCCAGCAGCCTCACTTTCTCCAATGAGCAGTTCTTC
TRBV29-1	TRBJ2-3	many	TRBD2	CSVMTSGGADTQYF	TGCAGCGTGATGACTAGCGGCGGGGCAGATACGCAGTATTTT
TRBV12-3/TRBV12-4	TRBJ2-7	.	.	CASSQGAGSLYEQYF	TGTGCCAGCAGCCAAGGGGCGGGATCACTATACGAGCAGTACTTC
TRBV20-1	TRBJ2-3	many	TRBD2	CSAQRGLAVTSTDTQYF	TGCAGTGCCCAAAGGGGACTAGCGGTTACTAGCACAGATACGCAGTATTTT
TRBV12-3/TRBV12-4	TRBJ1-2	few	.	CASSQRGSPFYGYTF	TGTGCCAGCAGCCAAAGGGGCTCCCCCTTCTATGGCTACACCTTC
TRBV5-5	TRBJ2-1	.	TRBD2	CASSSQAGGLSEQFF	TGTGCCAGCAGCTCCCAAGCGGGAGGGCTGAGTGAGCAGTTCTTC
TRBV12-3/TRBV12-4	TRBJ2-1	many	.	CASSSGETRNEQFF	TGTGCCAGCAGTTCGGGAGAGACCCGCAATGAGCAGTTCTTC
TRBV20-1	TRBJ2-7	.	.	CSARGRVTYEQYF	TGCAGTGCTAGAGGTCGAGTGACCTACGAGCAGTACTTC
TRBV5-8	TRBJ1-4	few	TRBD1	CASSLGDRAEEKLFF	TGTGCCAGCAGCTTGGGTGACAGGGCGGAGGAAAAACTGTTTTTT
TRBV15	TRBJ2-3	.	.	CATRAVGTDTQYF	TGTGCCACCAGGGCCGTGGGCACAGATACGCAGTATTTT
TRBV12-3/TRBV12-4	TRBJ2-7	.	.	CASSLVDYEQYF	TGTGCCAGCAGTTTAGTGGACTACGAGCAGTACTTC
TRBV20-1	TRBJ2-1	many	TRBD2	CSARDGVAGVGEQFF	TGCAGTGCTAGAGATGGAGTAGCGGGAGTGGGGGAGCAGTTCTTC
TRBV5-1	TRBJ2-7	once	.	CASSLGAGINEQYF	TGCGCCAGCAGCTTGGGTGCGGGAATCAACGAGCAGTACTTC
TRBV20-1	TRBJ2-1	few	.	CSAGVGGGYNEQFF	TGCAGTGCTGGGGTGGGAGGGGGTTACAATGAGCAGTTCTTC
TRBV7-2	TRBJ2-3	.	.	CASSLFRTGRTDTQYF	TGTGCCAGCAGCTTATTCAGGACGGGCCGCACAGATACGCAGTATTTT
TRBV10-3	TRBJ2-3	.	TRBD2	CAISERAGAVEDTQYF	TGTGCCATCAGTGAAAGAGCGGGGGCGGTCGAAGATACGCAGTATTTT
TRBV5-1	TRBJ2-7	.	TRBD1	CASSLVFGTETYEQYF	TGCGCCAGCAGCTTGGTTTTCGGGACAGAAACATACGAGCAGTACTTC
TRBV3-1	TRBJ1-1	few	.	CASSTRGAEAFF	TGTGCCAGCAGCACAAGAGGAGCTGAAGCTTTCTTT
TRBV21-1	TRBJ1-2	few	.	CASSSWTGGFANYGYTF	TGTGCCAGCAGCTCCTGGACAGGGGGCTTCGCCAACTATGGCTACACCTTC
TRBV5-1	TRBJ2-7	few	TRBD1	CASSLGRQGDYEQYF	TGCGCCAGCAGCTTGGGACGACAGGGAGACTACGAGCAGTACTTC
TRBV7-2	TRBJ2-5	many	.	CASSFSLRETQYF	TGTGCCAGCAGCTTCTCCCTCCGGGAGACCCAGTACTTC
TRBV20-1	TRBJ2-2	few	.	CSARESQTNTGELFF	TGCAGTGCTAGAGAATCGCAGACGAACACCGGGGAGCTGTTTTTT
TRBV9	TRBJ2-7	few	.	CASSVDGGHYEQYF	TGTGCCAGCAGCGTAGACGGGGGCCACTACGAGCAGTACTTC
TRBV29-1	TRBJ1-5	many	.	CSVEGTFGQPQHF	TGCAGCGTTGAAGGGACCTTTGGACAGCCCCAGCATTTT
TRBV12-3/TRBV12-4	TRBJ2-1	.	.	CASCFTRIRSSTYNEQFF	TGTGCCAGCTGTTTTACCCGAATAAGGTCAAGTACCTACAATGAGCAGTTCTTC
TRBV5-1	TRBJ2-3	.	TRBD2	CASSARTSGPTDTQYF	TGCGCCAGCAGCGCCAGGACTAGCGGACCCACAGATACGCAGTATTTT
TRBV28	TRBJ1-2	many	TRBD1	CASRGTGAIYGYTF	TGTGCCAGCAGAGGGACAGGGGCGATCTATGGCTACACCTTC
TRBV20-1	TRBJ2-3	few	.	CSARTSFGTDTQYF	TGCAGTGCTAGAACCTCGTTTGGCACAGATACGCAGTATTTT
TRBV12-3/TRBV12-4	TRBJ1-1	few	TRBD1	CASSPIPGQGSTEAFF	TGTGCCAGCAGCCCGATCCCGGGACAGGGTAGCACTGAAGCTTTCTTT
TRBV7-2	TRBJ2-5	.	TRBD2	CASSLVGTSGSQETQYF	TGTGCCAGCAGCTTAGTCGGGACTAGCGGGAGCCAAGAGACCCAGTACTTC
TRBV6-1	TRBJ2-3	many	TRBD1	CASSAEGAGGSSDTQYF	TGTGCCAGCAGTGCCGAGGGAGCAGGGGGAAGTTCAGATACGCAGTATTTT
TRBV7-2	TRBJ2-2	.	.	CASSSGVGELFF	TGTGCCAGCAGCTCGGGAGTCGGGGAGCTGTTTTTT
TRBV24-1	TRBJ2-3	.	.	CATSDTGPTDTQYF	TGTGCCACCAGTGATACTGGACCCACAGATACGCAGTATTTT
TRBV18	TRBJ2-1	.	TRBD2	CASSHGTSGPYNEQFF	TGTGCCAGCTCCCATGGGACTAGCGGACCCTACAATGAGCAGTTCTTC
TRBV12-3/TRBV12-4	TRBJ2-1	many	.	CASRSGPKEQFF	TGTGCCAGCAGGAGCGGGCCGAAGGAGCAGTTCTTC
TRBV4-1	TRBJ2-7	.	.	CASSQRETQVYEQYF	TGCGCCAGCAGCCAAAGGGAGACACAGGTATACGAGCAGTACTTC
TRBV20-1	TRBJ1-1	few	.	CSARDEPNTEAFF	TGCAGTGCTAGAGACGAGCCGAACACTGAAGCTTTCTTT
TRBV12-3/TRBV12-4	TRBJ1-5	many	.	CASSFSSNQPQHF	TGTGCCAGCAGCTTTAGCAGCAATCAGCCCCAGCATTTT
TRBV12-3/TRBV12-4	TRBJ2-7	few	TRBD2	CASSPLIREGNEQYF	TGTGCCAGCAGTCCCTTGATCCGGGAGGGCAACGAGCAGTACTTC
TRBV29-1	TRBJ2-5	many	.	CSLTWSGLETQYF	TGCAGCCTAACCTGGTCAGGGTTGGAGACCCAGTACTTC
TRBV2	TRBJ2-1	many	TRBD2	CASSEYLPLRTSGRKGGYNEQFF	TGTGCCAGCAGTGAGTACCTACCACTGCGGACTAGCGGGAGAAAGGGGGGCTACAATGAGCAGTTCTTC
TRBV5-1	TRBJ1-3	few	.	CASSQGTSGNTIYF	TGCGCCAGCAGCCAAGGGACGTCAGGAAACACCATATATTTT
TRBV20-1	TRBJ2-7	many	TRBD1	CSARPSTGIYEQYF	TGCAGTGCTAGACCCTCGACAGGGATATACGAGCAGTACTTC
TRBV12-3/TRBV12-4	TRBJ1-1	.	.	CASSAYAHRVNTEAFF	TGTGCCAGCAGCGCTTATGCTCACCGGGTGAACACTGAAGCTTTCTTT
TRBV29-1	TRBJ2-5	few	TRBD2	CSVGLPSGRMETQYF	TGCAGCGTTGGTTTGCCTAGCGGGAGAATGGAGACCCAGTACTTC
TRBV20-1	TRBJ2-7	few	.	CSARDSGRTYEQYF	TGCAGTGCTAGAGATTCGGGAAGGACCTACGAGCAGTACTTC